This entry features one TCR beta chain sequence. What it binds is unknown. The sample comes from a study of monozygotic twins with inflammatory bowel disease. Study results and caveats: Limited power may explain why concordant and discordant twins showed no difference in repertoire similarity. Lower TCRbeta diversity (inverse Simpson) was seen in IBD patients than in healthy co-twins.

Each UMI harboured a 6-nucleotide sample barcode and was appended via template switching. The cDNA of both the TCRalpha and TCRbeta chains was subjected to two nested PCRs of about 15 and 9 cycles. TCRdb reprocessed the 5' RACE reads and reports one entry per CDR3 protein, with no DNA. The table counts a few hundred thousand distinct CDR3 sequences; over 5.5% lies in the top ten. This clonotype originated in a human donor with ulcerative colitis or Crohn's disease, or a healthy co-twin of an affected twin (not recorded which). Source material: blood.

The CDR3 spells CASFSANEQFF. The chain has TRBV3-1 and TRBJ2-1; TCRdb selects TRBD2, and the lack of DNA leaves this call unchecked. There are 11 residues in the CDR3. CDR1 is LGHDT and CDR2 is YNNKEL in the germline V gene (reference sequence).